Below, 4 T cell receptor beta chains from the same sample are listed, as sequenced in a study of human T cells and chemical hapten exposure. The time point is: patch test 3, about 24 weeks after DPC sensitization. Treatment specified: therapeutic diphenylcyclopropenone sensitization with weekly scalp DPC. TCRdb reanalysed the RACE reads using MiXCR and keeps one entry per CDR3 protein. The sample includes about 160,000 distinct CDR3 sequences, 25% to 35% of them seen just once. Sequencing used whole blood, obtained in connection with sensitization to the hapten diphenylcyclopropenone (DPC). Source of these receptors: a woman under 30 with alopecia areata. Some clones in this sample may be carry-over from other donors' samples.

The chain combines TRBV29-1 with TRBJ1-1; D not certain. The V end lost 6 bases, the J end lost 4 bases, and 15 bases lay between the germline ends. The germline V gene has CDR1 SQVTM and CDR2 ANQGSEA. The CDR3 is made up of 13 amino acids. CDR3 nucleotide sequence: TGCAGCGTGGTCCGAGGGAGGGTCACTGAAGCTTTCTTT. It yields the protein CSVVRGRVTEAFF.

This clonotype has ten or more counts. J is TRBJ2-5 and V is TRBV6-2 or TRBV6-3; TRBD1 aligns across 8 bases. The CDR3 extends over 15 amino acids. Germline CDR1 and CDR2: MNHEY and SVGEGT. The ends lost 8 bases at V and 1 base at J; junction bases unmatched: 9. The CDR3 coding sequence is TGTGCCAGCGGAGGACAGGGAAGTCTCCAAGAGACCCAGTACTTC. The encoded protein is CASGGQGSLQETQYF.

This clonotype has just a few counts. This chain connects TRBV30 to TRBJ2-1; D call uncertain. Between the trimmed V and J ends, which lost 7 bases and 5 bases, there was a span of 21 bases. This CDR3 contains 15 residues. The germline V gene encodes CDR1 GTSNPN and CDR2 SVGIG (reference sequence). The CDR3 DNA reads TGTGCCTACCTTTCCCCTGGGAAATTTGACAATGAGCAGTTCTTC. Translated, it gives CAYLSPGKFDNEQFF.

V usage is TRBV6-2 or TRBV6-3 and J usage is TRBJ2-5, with D perhaps being TRBD1 or TRBD2 (6 bases each). Trimming removed 7 bases at V and 1 base at J, with 13 bases between. Germline V gene sequence: CDR1 MNHEY, CDR2 SVGEGT. This CDR3 is 14 amino acids long. The CDR3 DNA reads TGTGCCAGCAACCACGGGGGCCCCCAAGAGACCCAGTACTTC. It yields the protein CASNHGGPQETQYF.